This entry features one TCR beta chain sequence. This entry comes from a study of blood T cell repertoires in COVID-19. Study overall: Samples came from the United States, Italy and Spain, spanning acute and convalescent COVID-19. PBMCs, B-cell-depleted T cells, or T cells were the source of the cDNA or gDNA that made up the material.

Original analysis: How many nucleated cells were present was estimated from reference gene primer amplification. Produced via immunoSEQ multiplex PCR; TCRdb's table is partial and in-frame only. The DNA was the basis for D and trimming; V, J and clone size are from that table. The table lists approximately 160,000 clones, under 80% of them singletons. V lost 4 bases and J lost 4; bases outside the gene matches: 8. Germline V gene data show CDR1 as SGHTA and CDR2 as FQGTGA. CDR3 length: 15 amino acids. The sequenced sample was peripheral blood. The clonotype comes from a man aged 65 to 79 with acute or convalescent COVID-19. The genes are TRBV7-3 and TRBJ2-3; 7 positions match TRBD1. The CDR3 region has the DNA TGTGCCAGCAGCTCGGGACAGCGTAGGGCAGATACGCAGTATTTT. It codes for CASSSGQRRADTQYF.